Described below is a single T cell receptor beta chain sequence and its context. The data were obtained in a study of glioma-infiltrating T cells. The iRepertoire nested amplicon-rescue multiplex PCR amplified TCR alpha and beta CDR3s from RNA. TCRdb ran MiXCR on the multiplex PCR reads and lists one entry per CDR3 protein. The profile shows 110,000 or so distinct CDR3 sequences, less than 30% of them singletons. With V trimmed by 4 bases and J by 2 bases, 2 bases remained unmatched. Germline V CDR1 and CDR2: MNHEY, SVGAGI. This CDR3 is 15 amino acids long. This chain links TRBV6-5 with TRBJ2-7, with TRBD2 matching over 13 bases. What was sequenced was glioma tissue, nonneoplastic brain tissue, or PBMCs (not recorded which). The TCR was taken from a human donor with low-grade glioma or glioblastoma, undergoing nonglioma brain surgery, or in good health (not recorded which). The CDR3, as DNA: TGTGCCAGCAGTTTGGGACTAGCGGGAACCTACGAGCAGTACTTC. Translation gives CASSLGLAGTYEQYF.